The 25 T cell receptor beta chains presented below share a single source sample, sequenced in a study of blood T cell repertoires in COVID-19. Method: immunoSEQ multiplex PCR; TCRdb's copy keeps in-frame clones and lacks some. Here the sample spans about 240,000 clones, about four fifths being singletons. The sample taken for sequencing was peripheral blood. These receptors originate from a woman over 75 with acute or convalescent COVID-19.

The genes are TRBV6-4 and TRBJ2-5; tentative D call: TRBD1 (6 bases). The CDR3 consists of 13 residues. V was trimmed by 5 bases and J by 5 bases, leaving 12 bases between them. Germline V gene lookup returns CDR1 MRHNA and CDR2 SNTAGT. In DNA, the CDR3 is TGTGCCAGCAGTTGGGACATCGGCGAGACCCAGTACTTC. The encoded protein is CASSWDIGETQYF.

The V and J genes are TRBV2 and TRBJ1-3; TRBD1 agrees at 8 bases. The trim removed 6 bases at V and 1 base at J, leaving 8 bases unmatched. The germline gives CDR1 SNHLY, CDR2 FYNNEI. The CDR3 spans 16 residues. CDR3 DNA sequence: TGTGCCAGCAGCCCGACAGGGGATGAGTCTGGAAACACCATATATTTT. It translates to CASSPTGDESGNTIYF.

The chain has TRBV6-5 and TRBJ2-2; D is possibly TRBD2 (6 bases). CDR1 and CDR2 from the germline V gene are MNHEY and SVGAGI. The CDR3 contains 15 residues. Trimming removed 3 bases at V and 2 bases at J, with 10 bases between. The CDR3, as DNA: TGTGCCAGCAGTTATGGAGGGCCTAACACCGGGGAGCTGTTTTTT. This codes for CASSYGGPNTGELFF.

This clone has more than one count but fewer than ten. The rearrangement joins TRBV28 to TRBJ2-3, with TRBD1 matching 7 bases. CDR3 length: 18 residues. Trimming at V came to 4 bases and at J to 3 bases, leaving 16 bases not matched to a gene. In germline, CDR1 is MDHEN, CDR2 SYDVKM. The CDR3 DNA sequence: TGTGCCAGCAGTTGGGGCTACAGGGGAAAAACAAGAACAGATACGCAGTATTTT. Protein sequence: CASSWGYRGKTRTDTQYF.

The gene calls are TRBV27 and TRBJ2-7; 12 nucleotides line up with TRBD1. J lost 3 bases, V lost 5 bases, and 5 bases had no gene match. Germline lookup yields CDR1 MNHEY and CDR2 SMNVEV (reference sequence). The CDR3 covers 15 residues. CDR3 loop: CASSTRDRGRYEQYF. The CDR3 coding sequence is TGTGCCAGCAGTACCCGGGACAGGGGGCGCTACGAGCAGTACTTC.

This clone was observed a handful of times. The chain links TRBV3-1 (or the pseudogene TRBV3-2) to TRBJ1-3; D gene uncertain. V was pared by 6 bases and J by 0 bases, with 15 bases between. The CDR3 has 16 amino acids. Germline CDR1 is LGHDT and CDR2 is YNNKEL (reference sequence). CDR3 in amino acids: CASSHGQVHSGNTIYF. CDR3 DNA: TGTGCCAGCAGTCATGGGCAGGTTCACTCTGGAAACACCATATATTTT.

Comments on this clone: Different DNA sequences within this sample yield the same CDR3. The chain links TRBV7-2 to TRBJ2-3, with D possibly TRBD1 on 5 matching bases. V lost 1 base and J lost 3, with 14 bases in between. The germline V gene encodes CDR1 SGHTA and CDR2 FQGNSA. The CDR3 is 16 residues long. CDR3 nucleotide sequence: TGTGCCAGCAGCTTAGTCGGTGGGGCTAGTACAGATACGCAGTATTTT. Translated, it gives CASSLVGGASTDTQYF.

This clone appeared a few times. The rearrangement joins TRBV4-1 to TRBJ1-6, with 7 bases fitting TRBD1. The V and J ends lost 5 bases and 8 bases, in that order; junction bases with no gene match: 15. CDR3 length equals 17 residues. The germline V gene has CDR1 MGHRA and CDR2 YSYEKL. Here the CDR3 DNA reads TGCGCCAGCAGCTCTAATTTCGACAGGGTTTTCGATTCACCCCTCCACTTT. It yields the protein CASSSNFDRVFDSPLHF.

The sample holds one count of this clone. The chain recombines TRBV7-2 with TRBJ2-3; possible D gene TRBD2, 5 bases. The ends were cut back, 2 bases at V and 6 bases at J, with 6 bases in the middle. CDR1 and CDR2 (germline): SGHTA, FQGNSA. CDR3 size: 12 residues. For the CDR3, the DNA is TGTGCCAGCAGCTTATCGGGGGATACGCAGTATTTT. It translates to CASSLSGDTQYF.

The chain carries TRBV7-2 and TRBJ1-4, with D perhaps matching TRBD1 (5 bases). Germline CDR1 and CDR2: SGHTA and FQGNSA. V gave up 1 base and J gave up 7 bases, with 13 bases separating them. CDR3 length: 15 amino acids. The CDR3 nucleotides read TGTGCCAGCAGCTTAGGGGGGGGAGGAATTGAAAAACTGTTTTTT. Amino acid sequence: CASSLGGGGIEKLFF.

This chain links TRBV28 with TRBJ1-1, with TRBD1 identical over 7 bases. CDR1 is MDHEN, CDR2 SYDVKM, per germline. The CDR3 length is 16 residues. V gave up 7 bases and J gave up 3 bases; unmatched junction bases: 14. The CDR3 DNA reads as TGTGCCAGCATTCCCCTGACAGGGATGAGATACACTGAAGCTTTCTTT. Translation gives CASIPLTGMRYTEAFF. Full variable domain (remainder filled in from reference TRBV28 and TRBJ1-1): DVKVTQSSRYLVKRTGEKVFLECVQDMDHENMFWYRQDPGLGLRLIYFSYDVKMKEKGDIPEGYSVSREKKERFSLILESASTNQTSMYLCASIPLTGMRYTEAFFGQGTRLTVV.

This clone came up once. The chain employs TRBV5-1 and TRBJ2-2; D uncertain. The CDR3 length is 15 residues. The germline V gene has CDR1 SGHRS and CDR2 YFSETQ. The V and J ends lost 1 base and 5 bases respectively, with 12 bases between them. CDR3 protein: CASSLSRSQTGELFF. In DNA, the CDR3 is TGCGCCAGCAGCTTGTCGAGGAGTCAGACCGGGGAGCTGTTTTTT.

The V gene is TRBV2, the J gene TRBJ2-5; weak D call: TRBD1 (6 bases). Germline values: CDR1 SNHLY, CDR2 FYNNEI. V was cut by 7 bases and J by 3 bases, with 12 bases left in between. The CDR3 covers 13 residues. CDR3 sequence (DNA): TGTGCCAGCAAGGCAGGGGTGGAAGAGACCCAGTACTTC. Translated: CASKAGVEETQYF.

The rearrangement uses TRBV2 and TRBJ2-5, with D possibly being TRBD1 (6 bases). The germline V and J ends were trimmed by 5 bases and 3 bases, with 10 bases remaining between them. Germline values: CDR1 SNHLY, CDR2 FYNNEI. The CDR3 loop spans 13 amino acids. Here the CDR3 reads CASSYGQKETQYF. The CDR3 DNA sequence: TGTGCCAGCAGTTATGGACAGAAAGAGACCCAGTACTTC. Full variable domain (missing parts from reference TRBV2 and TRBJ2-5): EPEVTQTPSHQVTQMGQEVILRCVPISNHLYFYWYRQILGQKVEFLVSFYNNEISEKSEIFDDQFSVERPDGSNFTLKIRSTKLEDSAMYFCASSYGQKETQYFGPGTRLLVL.

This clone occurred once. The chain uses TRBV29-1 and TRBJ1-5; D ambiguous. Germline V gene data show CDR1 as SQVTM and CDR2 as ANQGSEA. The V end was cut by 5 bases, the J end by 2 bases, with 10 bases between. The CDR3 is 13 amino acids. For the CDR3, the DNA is TGCAGCGTTAGGGAGCAGGGCAATCAGCCCCAGCATTTT. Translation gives CSVREQGNQPQHF.

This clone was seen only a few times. The CDR3, as DNA: TGTGCCAGTAGCCTCGGGTCACCGCGGGAGACCCAGTACTTC. Its protein is CASSLGSPRETQYF. This rearrangement joins TRBV28 to TRBJ2-5; D gene unclear. CDR1 is MDHEN and CDR2 is SYDVKM in the germline V gene. V was trimmed by 9 bases and J by 5 bases, leaving 19 bases between them. This CDR3 has 14 residues.

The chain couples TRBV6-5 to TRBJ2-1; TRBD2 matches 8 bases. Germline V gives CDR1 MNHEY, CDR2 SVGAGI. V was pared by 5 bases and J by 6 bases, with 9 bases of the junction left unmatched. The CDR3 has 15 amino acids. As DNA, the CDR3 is TGTGCCAGCAGTATCCTCGGGGGGGCGACCAATGAGCAGTTCTTC. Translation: CASSILGGATNEQFF.

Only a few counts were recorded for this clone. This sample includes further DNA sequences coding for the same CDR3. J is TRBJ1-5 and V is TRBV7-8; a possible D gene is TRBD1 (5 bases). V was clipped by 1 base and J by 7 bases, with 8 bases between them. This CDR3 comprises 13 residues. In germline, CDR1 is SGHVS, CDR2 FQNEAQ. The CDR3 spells CASSLVQGQPQHF. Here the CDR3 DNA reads TGTGCCAGCAGCTTAGTTCAGGGACAGCCCCAGCATTTT.

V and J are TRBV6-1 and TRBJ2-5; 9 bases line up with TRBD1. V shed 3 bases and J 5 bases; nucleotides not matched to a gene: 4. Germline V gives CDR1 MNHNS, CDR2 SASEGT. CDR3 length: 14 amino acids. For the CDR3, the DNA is TGTGCCAGCAGTGAGGGACAGGGATTGGAGACCCAGTACTTC. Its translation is CASSEGQGLETQYF.

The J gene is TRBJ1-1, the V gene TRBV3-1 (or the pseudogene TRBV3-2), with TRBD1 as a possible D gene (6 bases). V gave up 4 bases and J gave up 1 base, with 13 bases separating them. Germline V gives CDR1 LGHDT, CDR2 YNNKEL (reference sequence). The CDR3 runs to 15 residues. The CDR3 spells CASSPLDSPNTEAFF. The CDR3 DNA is TGTGCCAGCAGCCCCTTGGACAGTCCGAACACTGAAGCTTTCTTT.

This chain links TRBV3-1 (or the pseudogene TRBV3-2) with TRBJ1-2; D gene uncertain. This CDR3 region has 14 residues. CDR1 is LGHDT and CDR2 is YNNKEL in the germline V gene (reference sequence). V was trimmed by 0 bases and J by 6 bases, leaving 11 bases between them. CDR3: CASSQEGQVNGYTF. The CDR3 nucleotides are TGTGCCAGCAGCCAAGAGGGCCAGGTAAATGGCTACACCTTC.

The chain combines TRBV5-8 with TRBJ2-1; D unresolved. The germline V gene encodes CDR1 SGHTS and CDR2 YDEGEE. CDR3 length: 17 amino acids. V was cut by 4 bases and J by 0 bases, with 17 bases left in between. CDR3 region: CASSAGLVLSSYNEQFF. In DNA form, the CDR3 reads TGTGCCAGCAGCGCCGGGTTAGTCCTTAGCTCCTACAATGAGCAGTTCTTC.

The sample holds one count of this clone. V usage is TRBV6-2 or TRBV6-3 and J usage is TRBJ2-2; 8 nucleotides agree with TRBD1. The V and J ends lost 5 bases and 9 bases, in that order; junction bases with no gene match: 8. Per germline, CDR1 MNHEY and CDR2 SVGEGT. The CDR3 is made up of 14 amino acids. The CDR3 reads CASSTWTGRRELFF. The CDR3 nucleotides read TGTGCCAGCAGTACTTGGACAGGGAGGAGGGAGCTGTTTTTT.

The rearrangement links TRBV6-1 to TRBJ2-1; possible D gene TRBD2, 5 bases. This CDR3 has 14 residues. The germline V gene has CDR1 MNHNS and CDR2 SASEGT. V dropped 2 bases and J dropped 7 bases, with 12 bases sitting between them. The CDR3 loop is CASSERRSGNEQFF. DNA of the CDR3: TGTGCCAGCAGTGAAAGGAGGTCGGGGAATGAGCAGTTCTTC.

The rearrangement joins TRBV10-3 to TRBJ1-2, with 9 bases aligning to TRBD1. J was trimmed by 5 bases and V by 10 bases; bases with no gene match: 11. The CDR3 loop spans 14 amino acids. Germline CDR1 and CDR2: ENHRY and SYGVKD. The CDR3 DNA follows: TGTGCCACCCGCGGGTTCGGGACAGGGTATGGCTACACCTTC. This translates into CATRGFGTGYGYTF.